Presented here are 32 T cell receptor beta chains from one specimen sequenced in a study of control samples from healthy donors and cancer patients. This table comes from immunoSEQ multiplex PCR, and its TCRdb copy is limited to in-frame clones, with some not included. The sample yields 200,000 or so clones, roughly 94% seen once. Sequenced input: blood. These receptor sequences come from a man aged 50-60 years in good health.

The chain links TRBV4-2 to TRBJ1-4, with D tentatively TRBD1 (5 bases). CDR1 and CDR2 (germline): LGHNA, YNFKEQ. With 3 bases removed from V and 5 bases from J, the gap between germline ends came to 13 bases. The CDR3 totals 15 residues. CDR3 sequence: CASSHAGTENEKLFF. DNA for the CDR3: TGTGCCAGCAGCCATGCCGGGACGGAAAATGAAAAACTGTTTTTT.

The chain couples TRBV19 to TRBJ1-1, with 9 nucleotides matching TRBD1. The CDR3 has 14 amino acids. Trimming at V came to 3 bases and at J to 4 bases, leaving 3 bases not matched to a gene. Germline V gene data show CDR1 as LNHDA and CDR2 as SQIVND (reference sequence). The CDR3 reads CASSMGTGITEAFF. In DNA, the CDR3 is TGTGCCAGTAGTATGGGGACAGGGATCACTGAAGCTTTCTTT.

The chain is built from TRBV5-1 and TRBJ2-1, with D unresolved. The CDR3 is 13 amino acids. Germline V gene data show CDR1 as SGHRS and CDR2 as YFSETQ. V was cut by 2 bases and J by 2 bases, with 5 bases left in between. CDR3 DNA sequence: TGCGCCAGCAGCTTAGTCCCCTACAATGAGCAGTTCTTC. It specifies CASSLVPYNEQFF.

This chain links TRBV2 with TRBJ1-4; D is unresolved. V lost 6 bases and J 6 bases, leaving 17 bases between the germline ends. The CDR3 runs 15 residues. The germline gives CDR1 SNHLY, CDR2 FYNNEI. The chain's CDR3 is CASRTQDARHEKLFF. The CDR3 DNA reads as TGTGCCAGCAGGACCCAGGACGCTCGCCATGAAAAACTGTTTTTT.

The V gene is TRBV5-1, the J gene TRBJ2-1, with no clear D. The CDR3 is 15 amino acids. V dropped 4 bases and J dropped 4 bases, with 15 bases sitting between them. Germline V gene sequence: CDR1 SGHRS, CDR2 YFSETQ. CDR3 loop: CASSPLRLVYNEQFF. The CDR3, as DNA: TGCGCCAGCAGCCCTTTACGGCTTGTATACAATGAGCAGTTCTTC.

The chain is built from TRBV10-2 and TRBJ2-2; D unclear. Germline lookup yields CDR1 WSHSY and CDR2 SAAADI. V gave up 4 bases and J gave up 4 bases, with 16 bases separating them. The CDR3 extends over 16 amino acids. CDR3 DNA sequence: TGCGCCAGCAGTGCATTAGGGCAGGAACCCACCGGGGAGCTGTTTTTT. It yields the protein CASSALGQEPTGELFF.

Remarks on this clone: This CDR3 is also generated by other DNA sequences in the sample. In DNA form, the CDR3 reads TGTGCCAGCTCGGGGGGAAGGGGGGGCTACACCTTC. As protein: CASSGGRGGYTF. The chain uses TRBV27 and TRBJ1-2, with D perhaps matching TRBD1 (6 bases). CDR3 size: 12 residues. The germline V gene has CDR1 MNHEY and CDR2 SMNVEV (reference sequence). V was trimmed by 8 bases and J by 8 bases, leaving 15 bases between them.

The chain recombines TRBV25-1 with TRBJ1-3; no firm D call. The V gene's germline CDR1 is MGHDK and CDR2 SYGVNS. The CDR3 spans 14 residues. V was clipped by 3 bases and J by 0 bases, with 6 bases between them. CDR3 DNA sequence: TGTGCCAGCAGTGACCCTGGCTCTGGAAACACCATATATTTT. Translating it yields CASSDPGSGNTIYF.

For the CDR3, the DNA is TGCAGCGTTGTACAGGAGGCTGAAAAACTGTTTTTT. Its protein product is CSVVQEAEKLFF. The chain employs TRBV29-1 and TRBJ1-4, with TRBD1 as a possible D gene (5 bases). This CDR3 has 12 amino acids. V was trimmed by 4 bases and J by 7 bases, leaving 10 bases between them. Germline CDR1 reads SQVTM; CDR2 reads ANQGSEA.

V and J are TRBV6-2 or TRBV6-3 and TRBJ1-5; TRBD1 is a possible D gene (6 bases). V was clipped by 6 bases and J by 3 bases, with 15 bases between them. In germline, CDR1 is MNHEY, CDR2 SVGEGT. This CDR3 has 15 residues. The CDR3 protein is CASSRYRVLNQPQHF. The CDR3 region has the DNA TGTGCCAGCAGCAGATACAGGGTGCTCAATCAGCCCCAGCATTTT.

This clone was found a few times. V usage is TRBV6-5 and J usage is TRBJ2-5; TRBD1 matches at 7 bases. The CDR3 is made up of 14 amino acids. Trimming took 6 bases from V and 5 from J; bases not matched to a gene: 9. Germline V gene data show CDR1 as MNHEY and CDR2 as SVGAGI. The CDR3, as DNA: TGTGCCAGCAGCCTAAGGGGGCTAGGGGAGACCCAGTACTTC. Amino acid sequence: CASSLRGLGETQYF.

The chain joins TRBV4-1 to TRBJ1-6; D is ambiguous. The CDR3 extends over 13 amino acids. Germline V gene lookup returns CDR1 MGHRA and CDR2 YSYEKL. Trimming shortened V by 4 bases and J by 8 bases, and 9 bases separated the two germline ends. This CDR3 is CASSLQTDSPLHF. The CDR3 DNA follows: TGCGCCAGCAGCCTTCAGACGGATTCACCCCTCCACTTT.

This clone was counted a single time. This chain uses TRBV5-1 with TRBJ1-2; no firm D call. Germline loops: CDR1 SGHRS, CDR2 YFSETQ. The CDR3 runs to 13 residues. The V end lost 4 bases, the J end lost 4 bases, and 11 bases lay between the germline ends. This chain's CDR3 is CASSAEGSYGYTF. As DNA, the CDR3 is TGCGCCAGCAGCGCGGAAGGGAGCTATGGCTACACCTTC.

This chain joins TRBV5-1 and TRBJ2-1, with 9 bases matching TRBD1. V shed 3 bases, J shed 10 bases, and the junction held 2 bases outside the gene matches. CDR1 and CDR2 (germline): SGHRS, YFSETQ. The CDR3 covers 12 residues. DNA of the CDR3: TGCGCCAGCAGCTGGGGACAGGGCGAGCAGTTCTTC. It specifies CASSWGQGEQFF.

The CDR3 DNA is TGTGCCAGCAGCCTCAACGGGTACGAGCAGTACTTC. Amino acid sequence: CASSLNGYEQYF. The chain couples TRBV6-2 or TRBV6-3 to TRBJ2-7; D remains unclear. The CDR3 sequence is 12 residues long. The germline V gene has CDR1 MNHEY and CDR2 SVGEGT. The V gene lost 6 bases and the J gene lost 4 bases, with 10 bases spanning the gap.

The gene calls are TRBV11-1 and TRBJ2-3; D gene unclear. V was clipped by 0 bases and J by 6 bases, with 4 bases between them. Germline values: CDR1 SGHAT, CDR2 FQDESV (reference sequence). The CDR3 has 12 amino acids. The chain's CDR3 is CASSLAMDTQYF. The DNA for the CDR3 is TGTGCCAGCAGCTTAGCGATGGATACGCAGTATTTT.

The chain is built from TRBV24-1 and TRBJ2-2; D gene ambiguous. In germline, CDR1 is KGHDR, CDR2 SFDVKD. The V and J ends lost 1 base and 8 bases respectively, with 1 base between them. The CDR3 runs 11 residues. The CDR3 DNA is TGTGCCACCAGTGATTTTGGGGAGCTGTTTTTT. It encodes CATSDFGELFF.

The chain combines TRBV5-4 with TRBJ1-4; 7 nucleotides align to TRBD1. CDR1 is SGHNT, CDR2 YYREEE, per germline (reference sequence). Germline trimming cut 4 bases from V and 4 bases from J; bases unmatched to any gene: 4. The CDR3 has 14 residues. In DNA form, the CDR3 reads TGTGCCAGCAGCCCGGGACAGCGTAATGAAAAACTGTTTTTT. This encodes CASSPGQRNEKLFF.

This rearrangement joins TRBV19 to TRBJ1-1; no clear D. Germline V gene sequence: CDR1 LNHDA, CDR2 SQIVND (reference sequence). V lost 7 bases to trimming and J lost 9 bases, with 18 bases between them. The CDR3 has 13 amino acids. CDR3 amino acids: CASKDPGFVKAFF. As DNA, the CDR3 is TGTGCCAGTAAAGACCCGGGCTTCGTGAAAGCTTTCTTT.

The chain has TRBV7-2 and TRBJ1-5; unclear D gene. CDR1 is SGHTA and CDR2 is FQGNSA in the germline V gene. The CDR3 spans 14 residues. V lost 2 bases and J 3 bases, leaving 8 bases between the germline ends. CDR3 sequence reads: CASSLIPFNQPQHF. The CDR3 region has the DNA TGTGCCAGCAGCTTAATACCGTTCAATCAGCCCCAGCATTTT. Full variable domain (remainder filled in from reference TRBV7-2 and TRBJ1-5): GAGVSQSPSNKVTEKGKDVELRCDPISGHTALYWYRQSLGQGLEFLIYFQGNSAPDKSGLPSDRFSAERTGGSVSTLTIQRTQQEDSAVYLCASSLIPFNQPQHFGDGTRLSIL.

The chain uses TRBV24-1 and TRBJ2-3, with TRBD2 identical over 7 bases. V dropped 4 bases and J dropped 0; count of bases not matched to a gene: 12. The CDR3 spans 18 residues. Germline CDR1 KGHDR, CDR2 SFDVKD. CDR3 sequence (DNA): TGTGCCACCAGTGACTCACTCCCTAGCGGACCTAGCACAGATACGCAGTATTTT. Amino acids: CATSDSLPSGPSTDTQYF.

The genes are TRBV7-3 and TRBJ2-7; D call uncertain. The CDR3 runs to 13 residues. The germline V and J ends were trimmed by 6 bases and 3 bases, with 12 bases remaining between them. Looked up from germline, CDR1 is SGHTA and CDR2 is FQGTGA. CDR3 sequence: CASRLNPFYEQYF. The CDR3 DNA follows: TGTGCCAGCAGACTAAACCCTTTCTACGAGCAGTACTTC. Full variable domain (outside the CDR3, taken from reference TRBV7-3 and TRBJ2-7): GAGVSQTPSNKVTEKGKYVELRCDPISGHTALYWYRQSLGQGPEFLIYFQGTGAADDSGLPNDRFFAVRPEGSVSTLKIQRTERGDSAVYLCASRLNPFYEQYFGPGTRLTVT.

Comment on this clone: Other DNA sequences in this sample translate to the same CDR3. CDR3 in amino acids: CASSSGTVNTGELFF. The CDR3 DNA reads TGTGCCAGCTCATCCGGGACAGTGAACACCGGGGAGCTGTTTTTT. V is TRBV18 and J is TRBJ2-2, with TRBD1 identical over 7 bases. The CDR3 contains 15 residues. V lost 5 bases, J lost 1 base, and 4 bases stayed unmatched. Germline CDR1 is KGHSH and CDR2 is LQKENI.

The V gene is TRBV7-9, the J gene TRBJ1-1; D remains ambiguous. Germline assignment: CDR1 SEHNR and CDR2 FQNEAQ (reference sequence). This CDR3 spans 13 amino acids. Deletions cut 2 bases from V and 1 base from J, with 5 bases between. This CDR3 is CASSLQENTEAFF. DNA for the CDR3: TGTGCCAGCAGCTTACAGGAGAACACTGAAGCTTTCTTT.

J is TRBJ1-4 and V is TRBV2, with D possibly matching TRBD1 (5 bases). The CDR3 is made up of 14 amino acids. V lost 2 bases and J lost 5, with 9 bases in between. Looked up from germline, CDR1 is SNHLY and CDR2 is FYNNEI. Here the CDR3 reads CASSEQGGNEKLFF. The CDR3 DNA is TGTGCCAGCAGTGAACAGGGCGGGAATGAAAAACTGTTTTTT.

This chain's CDR3 is CASVGGATEAFF. CDR3 coding DNA: TGTGCCAGCGTGGGGGGGGCCACTGAAGCTTTCTTT. The J gene is TRBJ1-1, the V gene TRBV6-5; maybe TRBD1 (6 bases). Germline V lookup: CDR1 MNHEY, CDR2 SVGAGI. The CDR3 totals 12 residues. The germline V and J ends were trimmed by 8 bases and 4 bases, with 11 bases remaining between them.

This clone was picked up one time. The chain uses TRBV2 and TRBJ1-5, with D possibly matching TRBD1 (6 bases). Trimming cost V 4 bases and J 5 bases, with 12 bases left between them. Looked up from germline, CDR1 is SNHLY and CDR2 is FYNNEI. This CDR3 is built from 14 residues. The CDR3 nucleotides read TGTGCCAGCAGTGCCGGACCAGGGGATCAGCCCCAGCATTTT. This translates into CASSAGPGDQPQHF.

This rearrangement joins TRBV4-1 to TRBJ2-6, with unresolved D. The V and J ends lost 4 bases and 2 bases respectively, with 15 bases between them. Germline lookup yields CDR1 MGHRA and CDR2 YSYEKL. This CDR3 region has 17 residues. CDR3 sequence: CASSLRFEMAGANVLTF. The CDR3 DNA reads TGCGCCAGCAGCCTCCGATTCGAGATGGCTGGGGCCAACGTCCTGACTTTC.

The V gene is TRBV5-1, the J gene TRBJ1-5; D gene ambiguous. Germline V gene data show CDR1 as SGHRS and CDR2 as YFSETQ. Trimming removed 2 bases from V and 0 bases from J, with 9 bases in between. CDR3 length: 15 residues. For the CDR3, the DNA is TGCGCCAGCAGCTTCGATGGAGATAGCAATCAGCCCCAGCATTTT. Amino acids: CASSFDGDSNQPQHF.

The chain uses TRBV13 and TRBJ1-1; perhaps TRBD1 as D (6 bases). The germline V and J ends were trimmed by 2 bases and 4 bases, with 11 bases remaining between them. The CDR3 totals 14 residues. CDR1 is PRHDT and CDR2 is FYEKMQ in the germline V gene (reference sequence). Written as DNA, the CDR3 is TGTGCCAGCAGCTTATTACAGGGAGGCACTGAAGCTTTCTTT. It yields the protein CASSLLQGGTEAFF. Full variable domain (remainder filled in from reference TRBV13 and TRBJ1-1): AAGVIQSPRHLIKEKRETATLKCYPIPRHDTVYWYQQGPGQDPQFLISFYEKMQSDKGSIPDRFSAQQFSDYHSELNMSSLELGDSALYFCASSLLQGGTEAFFGQGTRLTVV.

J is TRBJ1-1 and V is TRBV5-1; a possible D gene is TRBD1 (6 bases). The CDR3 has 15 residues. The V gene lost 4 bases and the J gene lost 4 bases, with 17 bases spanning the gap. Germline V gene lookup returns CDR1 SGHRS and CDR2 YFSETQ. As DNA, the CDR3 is TGCGCCAGCAGCGTGCGGTACAGGGAGGGCACTGAAGCTTTCTTT. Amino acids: CASSVRYREGTEAFF.

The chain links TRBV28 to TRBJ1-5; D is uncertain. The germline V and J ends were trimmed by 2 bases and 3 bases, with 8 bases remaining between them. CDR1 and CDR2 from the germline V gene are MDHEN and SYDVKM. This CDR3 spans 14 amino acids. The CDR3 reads CASSLGQNNQPQHF. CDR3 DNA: TGTGCCAGCAGTTTAGGGCAGAACAATCAGCCCCAGCATTTT.